The 22 T cell receptor beta chains below come from one sample, sequenced in a study of OX40 agonist ivuxolimab in advanced cancers. Libraries were constructed by the immunoSEQ multiplex PCR assay. TCRdb limited this immuneACCESS table to in-frame rearrangements with V and J called. A share of clones is missing; checked studies link under half to unresolved V genes, and the rest is unexplained. Across this sample there are more than 75,000 clones, with around 87% seen only once. Less than 0.4% of the sample is held by the ten biggest clonotypes. Sequenced here: CD4+ or CD8+ T cells sorted from blood, sampled in a trial of the OX40 agonist ivuxolimab. The receptors stem from an adult with an advanced solid tumor such as melanoma, head and neck, liver or kidney cancer.

The chain carries TRBV28 and TRBJ2-2; TRBD2 agrees at 7 bases. The CDR3 contains 18 residues. The V and J ends lost 4 bases and 3 bases, in that order; junction bases with no gene match: 14. Germline V gene lookup returns CDR1 MDHEN and CDR2 SYDVKM. The CDR3 DNA follows: TGTGCCAGCAGTTCCCCCGTTGGGGGAGGGAGGGACACCGGGGAGCTGTTTTTT. This sequence encodes CASSSPVGGGRDTGELFF.

The V call is TRBV6-5, the J call TRBJ1-5; 7 positions agree with TRBD1. The germline V gene has CDR1 MNHEY and CDR2 SVGAGI. J gave up 5 bases and V 6 bases, and 10 bases lay outside the gene matches. The CDR3 runs to 15 residues. In DNA, the CDR3 is TGTGCCAGCAGATTGGACAGGCGAATCTATCAGCCCCAGCATTTT. It specifies CASRLDRRIYQPQHF.

The V and J genes are TRBV5-4 and TRBJ2-3; weak D call: TRBD2 (6 bases). Germline-derived CDR1 and CDR2 are SGHNT and YYREEE (reference sequence). V lost 2 bases to trimming and J lost 0 bases, with 10 bases between them. The CDR3 runs to 15 residues. The CDR3 sequence: CASSLRGRSTDTQYF. Here the CDR3 DNA reads TGTGCCAGCAGCTTAAGAGGGAGGAGCACAGATACGCAGTATTTT.

This clone was seen only once. This sequence joins TRBV27 and TRBJ2-3; D not resolved. CDR3 size: 15 residues. Germline-derived CDR1 and CDR2 are MNHEY and SMNVEV (reference sequence). Trimming stripped 0 bases from V and 0 bases from J, with 7 bases between. Written as DNA, the CDR3 is TGTGCCAGCAGTTTATCTACGGATAGCACAGATACGCAGTATTTT. It encodes CASSLSTDSTDTQYF.

The rearrangement links TRBV10-2 to TRBJ2-1; 9 bases fit TRBD2. The CDR3 totals 14 residues. V was pared by 10 bases and J by 7 bases, with 11 bases of the junction left unmatched. Germline assignment: CDR1 WSHSY and CDR2 SAAADI. The CDR3 sequence: CATTGLAGWNEQFF. In nucleotides, the CDR3 is TGCGCCACCACGGGACTAGCCGGATGGAATGAGCAGTTCTTC.

CDR3 bases: TGTGCCAGCAGGGCAGGGTCGAACACTGAAGCTTTCTTT. Translating it yields CASRAGSNTEAFF. This chain uses TRBV6-4 with TRBJ1-1; possibly TRBD1 for D (5 bases). V lost 6 bases, J lost 1 base, and 9 bases lay in between. This CDR3 comprises 13 residues. CDR1 is MRHNA and CDR2 is SNTAGT in the germline V gene.

The rearrangement uses TRBV11-1 and TRBJ2-1; 13 nucleotides agree with TRBD2. The junction had 6 bases not matched to a gene; V was cut back by 3 bases and J by 13 bases. CDR3 length: 14 residues. Germline CDR1 SGHAT, CDR2 FQDESV (reference sequence). CDR3 sequence: CASSFPGLAGSQFF. The CDR3 bases are TGTGCCAGCAGCTTCCCGGGACTAGCGGGATCCCAGTTCTTC.

V is TRBV5-1 and J is TRBJ2-6; TRBD1 aligns across 11 bases. J was trimmed by 2 bases and V by 0 bases; bases with no gene match: 4. Germline V gene data show CDR1 as SGHRS and CDR2 as YFSETQ. The CDR3 is 18 residues long. In nucleotides, the CDR3 is TGCGCCAGCAGCTTGGGTTGGGACAGGGGGGCTGGGGCCAACGTCCTGACTTTC. The encoded protein is CASSLGWDRGAGANVLTF.

The V call is TRBV27, the J call TRBJ2-5, with 7 bases identical to TRBD2. The junction had 12 bases not matched to a gene; V was cut back by 6 bases and J by 5 bases. Germline lookup yields CDR1 MNHEY and CDR2 SMNVEV (reference sequence). CDR3 size: 15 residues. The CDR3 coding sequence is TGTGCCAGCAGCTCCCCTGCTAGCGGAGGGGAGACCCAGTACTTC. Residues: CASSSPASGGETQYF.

This chain joins TRBV5-5 and TRBJ2-7; D is unclear. This CDR3 has 12 residues. Germline values: CDR1 SGHKS, CDR2 YYEKEE (reference sequence). Trimming shortened V by 1 base and J by 1 base, and 3 bases separated the two germline ends. The CDR3 spells CASSLLSYEQYF. CDR3 sequence (DNA): TGTGCCAGCAGCTTGCTATCCTACGAGCAGTACTTC.

The CDR3 sequence is CASTLQISSYNEQFF. CDR3 nucleotides: TGTGCCAGCACCCTACAGATAAGCTCCTACAATGAGCAGTTCTTC. The chain carries TRBV6-6 and TRBJ2-1; no reliable D call. This CDR3 contains 15 residues. The V end was cut by 7 bases, the J end by 0 bases, with 13 bases between. Germline V gene sequence: CDR1 MNHNY, CDR2 SVGAGI (reference sequence).

The rearrangement links TRBV19 to TRBJ1-1, with D unresolved. Trimming stripped 5 bases from V and 0 bases from J, with 10 bases between. The germline gives CDR1 LNHDA, CDR2 SQIVND (reference sequence). This CDR3 contains 14 residues. CDR3 in amino acids: CASSLSQLNTEAFF. In DNA form, the CDR3 reads TGTGCCAGTAGTTTATCACAGCTGAACACTGAAGCTTTCTTT.

This chain links TRBV5-4 with TRBJ2-5, with 7 nucleotides matching TRBD2. This CDR3 contains 14 residues. V lost 4 bases and J lost 5; bases outside the gene matches: 8. Germline CDR1 reads SGHNT; CDR2 reads YYREEE (reference sequence). The CDR3 coding sequence is TGTGCCAGCAGCACGCGGGAGTCCCGGGAGACCCAGTACTTC. Encoded protein: CASSTRESRETQYF.

The J gene is TRBJ2-2, the V gene TRBV7-3, with D unresolved. The germline V and J ends were trimmed by 6 bases and 5 bases, with 13 bases remaining between them. Per germline, CDR1 SGHTA and CDR2 FQGTGA. The CDR3 runs 14 residues. CDR3 DNA sequence: TGTGCCAGCAGGGCCCAGCCTAGGACCGGGGAGCTGTTTTTT. It specifies CASRAQPRTGELFF.

This chain uses TRBV18 with TRBJ2-2, with TRBD2 matching 9 bases. The CDR3 is 17 residues long. The germline gives CDR1 KGHSH, CDR2 LQKENI. After removal of 3 bases from V and 5 bases from J, the junction contained 10 bases not matched to a gene. The CDR3 nucleotides are TGTGCCAGCTCACCGGAGGCGGGAGGGCCTCGAACCGGGGAGCTGTTTTTT. Translation gives CASSPEAGGPRTGELFF. Full variable domain (rest looked up from reference TRBV18 and TRBJ2-2): NAGVMQNPRHLVRRRGQEARLRCSPMKGHSHVYWYRQLPEEGLKFMVYLQKENIIDESGMPKERFSAEFPKEGPSILRIQQVVRGDSAAYFCASSPEAGGPRTGELFFGEGSRLTVL.

The V call is TRBV27, the J call TRBJ1-2; the match to TRBD1 covers 10 bases. V was clipped by 4 bases and J by 5 bases; unmatched bases: 7. This CDR3 comprises 15 residues. Looked up from germline, CDR1 is MNHEY and CDR2 is SMNVEV (reference sequence). The CDR3 nucleotides are TGTGCCAGCAGTTACGTTATGGACAGGGGGTATGGCTACACCTTC. Encoded protein: CASSYVMDRGYGYTF.

The rearrangement links TRBV19 to TRBJ2-3; D perhaps matches TRBD2 (6 bases). Looked up from germline, CDR1 is LNHDA and CDR2 is SQIVND (reference sequence). With 2 bases removed from V and 9 bases from J, the gap between germline ends came to 21 bases. The CDR3 sequence is 16 residues long. The CDR3: CASSIKGRTNARTQYF. The CDR3 coding sequence is TGTGCCAGTAGTATAAAGGGCAGGACTAACGCCAGGACGCAGTATTTT.

The chain is built from TRBV7-2 and TRBJ2-1; D gene uncertain. Deletions cut 5 bases from V and 0 bases from J, with 14 bases between. Germline CDR1 and CDR2: SGHTA and FQGNSA. This CDR3 contains 16 residues. The CDR3 DNA follows: TGTGCCAGCAGCGGCACACGGACGACCTCCTACAATGAGCAGTTCTTC. Encoded protein: CASSGTRTTSYNEQFF.

V gene TRBV6-5 combines with J gene TRBJ1-1; D gene ambiguous. Looked up from germline, CDR1 is MNHEY and CDR2 is SVGAGI. This CDR3 comprises 11 residues. Trimming took 7 bases from V and 8 from J, leaving 11 bases between them. CDR3: CASTQTWEAFF. In nucleotides, the CDR3 is TGTGCCAGCACCCAGACTTGGGAAGCTTTCTTT.

The V gene is TRBV28, the J gene TRBJ1-5; 7 bases match TRBD1. This CDR3 is 15 amino acids long. Germline V lookup: CDR1 MDHEN, CDR2 SYDVKM. V was pared by 5 bases and J by 8 bases, with 12 bases of the junction left unmatched. The DNA for the CDR3 is TGTGCCAGCAGTCCTCCTTCGACAGGGTCTAAGCCCCAGCATTTT. Its protein product is CASSPPSTGSKPQHF.

V usage is TRBV2 and J usage is TRBJ1-2; TRBD1 agrees at 8 bases. The CDR3 has 14 amino acids. Unmatched junction bases numbered 8, after V lost 3 bases and J lost 8 bases. Germline CDR1 and CDR2: SNHLY and FYNNEI. The CDR3 DNA reads TGTGCCAGCAGTGACCGGGACAGGCCCGCGGGCTACACCTTC. Translated, it gives CASSDRDRPAGYTF.

The rearrangement uses TRBV2 and TRBJ2-3; D is undetermined. V lost 1 base to trimming and J lost 2 bases, with 4 bases between them. The CDR3 totals 13 residues. The germline V gene encodes CDR1 SNHLY and CDR2 FYNNEI. CDR3 sequence reads: CASSEENTDTQYF. CDR3 bases: TGTGCCAGCAGTGAAGAGAACACAGATACGCAGTATTTT.